What follows describes a single T cell receptor beta chain. Its antigen is not identified. This entry comes from a study of cytomegalovirus exposure and HLA in healthy donors. Study-level points and caveats: Researchers reported that a few CMV-associated chains were confirmed in vitro as CMV antigen-specific. The study designated 150 to 200 TCR beta chains cytomegalovirus-associated.

Measured with immunoSEQ multiplex PCR; TCRdb has only the in-frame clones, and not every one. The sample lists 150,000 to 200,000 clones, roughly 80% occurring once. This CDR3 region has 13 residues. Unmatched junction bases numbered 7, after V lost 7 bases and J lost 4 bases. Germline CDR1 reads SQVTM; CDR2 reads ANQGSEA. V gene TRBV29-1 combines with J gene TRBJ2-1; 7 positions agree with TRBD1. The sequence was obtained from a woman under 30 in good health and CMV-seropositive. Sample: PBMCs. The chain's CDR3 is CSALRDSYNEQFF. The CDR3 region has the DNA TGCAGCGCCCTCCGGGACAGTTACAATGAGCAGTTCTTC.